The 12 T cell receptor beta chains presented below share a single source sample, sequenced in a study of cytomegalovirus exposure and HLA in healthy donors. The repertoire was sequenced with immunoSEQ multiplex PCR; TCRdb's copy has only in-frame clones and lacks some. There are some 140,000 clones in the sample; about 90% occur only once, and about 2.8% lies in the top ten. Sequenced input: PBMCs. The receptors originated from a man aged 18 to 30 in good health and CMV-seronegative.

The rearrangement links TRBV4-1 to TRBJ2-2; possible D gene TRBD2, 6 bases. CDR1 is MGHRA, CDR2 YSYEKL, per germline. This CDR3 contains 14 residues. The germline V and J ends were trimmed by 0 bases and 6 bases, with 8 bases remaining between them. The chain's CDR3 is CASSQEWRAGELFF. CDR3 bases: TGCGCCAGCAGCCAAGAATGGAGGGCCGGGGAGCTGTTTTTT.

This clone occurred once. V gene TRBV7-9 combines with J gene TRBJ1-4, with D perhaps matching TRBD1 (6 bases). CDR3 length: 15 residues. Trimming left V 5 bases short and J 4 bases short, with 14 bases between. CDR1 and CDR2 from the germline V gene are SEHNR and FQNEAQ (reference sequence). The CDR3 nucleotides read TGTGCCAGCAGCCGCGGACAGAGATATAATGAAAAACTGTTTTTT. Translated: CASSRGQRYNEKLFF.

This clone came up once. This chain joins TRBV14 and TRBJ2-5; no clear D gene. This CDR3 has 15 amino acids. The V end was cut by 1 base, the J end by 5 bases, with 14 bases between. Germline CDR1 reads SGHDN; CDR2 reads FVKESK. CDR3 region: CASSQAAPFTETQYF. CDR3 DNA: TGTGCCAGCAGCCAAGCCGCGCCCTTCACTGAGACCCAGTACTTC.

The chain links TRBV6-1 to TRBJ2-1; D possibly corresponds to TRBD2 (6 bases). Germline CDR1 and CDR2: MNHNS and SASEGT. The germline V and J ends were trimmed by 4 bases and 6 bases, with 19 bases remaining between them. The CDR3 is 16 amino acids. The CDR3 coding sequence is TGTGCCAGCAGTGTTTTTGCGGGAAGTTTTGGCAATGAGCAGTTCTTC. The encoded protein is CASSVFAGSFGNEQFF.

The rearrangement joins TRBV28 to TRBJ2-7, with 7 positions matching TRBD1. The CDR3 is 15 amino acids. V shed 4 bases, J shed 4 bases, and the junction held 10 bases outside the gene matches. Germline V gene lookup returns CDR1 MDHEN and CDR2 SYDVKM. CDR3 region: CASSSAGTESYEQYF. DNA for the CDR3: TGTGCCAGCAGTTCCGCAGGGACAGAGAGTTACGAGCAGTACTTC. Full variable domain (missing parts from reference TRBV28 and TRBJ2-7): DVKVTQSSRYLVKRTGEKVFLECVQDMDHENMFWYRQDPGLGLRLIYFSYDVKMKEKGDIPEGYSVSREKKERFSLILESASTNQTSMYLCASSSAGTESYEQYFGPGTRLTVT.

The chain joins TRBV6-1 to TRBJ2-6; perhaps TRBD1 as D (5 bases). Germline V gene lookup returns CDR1 MNHNS and CDR2 SASEGT. Trimming shortened V by 4 bases and J by 1 base, and 14 bases separated the two germline ends. The CDR3 is made up of 17 amino acids. The CDR3 loop reads CASSANSGKSGANVLTF. DNA for the CDR3: TGTGCCAGCAGTGCGAATTCAGGGAAGTCTGGGGCCAACGTCCTGACTTTC.

The chain recombines TRBV5-4 with TRBJ1-2; TRBD1 is a possible D gene (6 bases). Looked up from germline, CDR1 is SGHNT and CDR2 is YYREEE (reference sequence). The CDR3 is 13 residues long. The V end was cut by 3 bases, the J end by 2 bases, with 8 bases between. CDR3: CASSSTGNYGYTF. CDR3 nucleotide sequence: TGTGCCAGCAGCTCGACAGGAAACTATGGCTACACCTTC. The full variable domain, in which reference TRBV5-4 and TRBJ1-2 provide the parts outside the CDR3, is ETGVTQSPTHLIKTRGQQVTLRCSSQSGHNTVSWYQQALGQGPQFIFQYYREEENGRGNFPPRFSGLQFPNYSSELNVNALELDDSALYLCASSSTGNYGYTFGSGTRLTVV.

This clone was counted a few times. V and J are TRBV27 and TRBJ2-1; possibly TRBD1 for D (6 bases). Germline V gene sequence: CDR1 MNHEY, CDR2 SMNVEV (reference sequence). V dropped 5 bases and J dropped 10 bases, with 12 bases sitting between them. CDR3 size: 12 residues. The CDR3 nucleotides are TGTGCCAGCAGTCCGAACAGGGAAGAGCAGTTCTTC. This encodes CASSPNREEQFF.

This clone has only a few counts. This sequence joins TRBV5-1 and TRBJ2-2; the match to TRBD1 covers 9 bases. The ends lost 1 base at V and 3 bases at J; junction bases unmatched: 1. The CDR3 is 15 residues long. From germline, CDR1 is SGHRS and CDR2 YFSETQ. CDR3 amino acids: CASSLWTGDTGELFF. The CDR3 nucleotides read TGCGCCAGCAGCTTGTGGACAGGGGACACCGGGGAGCTGTTTTTT.

The V call is TRBV7-2, the J call TRBJ2-5, with TRBD2 identical over 12 bases. Looked up from germline, CDR1 is SGHTA and CDR2 is FQGNSA. V shed 5 bases and J 3 bases; nucleotides not matched to a gene: 1. The length of the CDR3 is 14 residues. The CDR3 nucleotides read TGTGCCAGCAGCGGACTAGCGGGAAAAGAGACCCAGTACTTC. Protein product: CASSGLAGKETQYF.

The chain uses TRBV6-1 and TRBJ1-1, with TRBD1 as a possible D gene (6 bases). Trimming pared 8 bases from V and 1 base from J, leaving 14 bases between. The CDR3 is made up of 14 amino acids. In germline, CDR1 is MNHNS, CDR2 SASEGT. As DNA, the CDR3 is TGTGCCAGCGGCTGGGGGCAGCAGAACACTGAAGCTTTCTTT. Translated, it gives CASGWGQQNTEAFF.

This rearrangement joins TRBV29-1 to TRBJ2-3, with D possibly matching TRBD2 (6 bases). The CDR3 totals 14 residues. Trimming pared 7 bases from V and 0 bases from J, leaving 14 bases between. Germline values: CDR1 SQVTM, CDR2 ANQGSEA. CDR3 sequence reads: CSATPSASTDTQYF. DNA for the CDR3: TGCAGCGCGACCCCTAGCGCGAGCACAGATACGCAGTATTTT.